A single sample is the source of the 31 T cell receptor beta chains below, sequenced in a study of shared clonotypes between healthy human individuals. Produced via immunoSEQ multiplex PCR; TCRdb's table is partial and in-frame only. The sample lists some 630,000 clones, around 72% occurring once. The specimen sequenced was memory CD4+ T cells sorted from blood. Subset defined: CD45RA-negative fraction. The receptors stem from a woman in her twenties or thirties in good health.

J is TRBJ2-2 and V is TRBV15, with D possibly being TRBD2 (5 bases). V lost 4 bases, J lost 4 bases, and 16 bases lay in between. The CDR3 spans 16 residues. The germline CDR1 and CDR2 sequences are LNHNV and YYDKDF (reference sequence). DNA for the CDR3: TGTGCCACCAGCACGACTATACAGATTAGCACCGGGGAGCTGTTTTTT. Translation: CATSTTIQISTGELFF.

The chain recombines TRBV6-6 with TRBJ2-1; D is unresolved. CDR1 MNHNY and CDR2 SVGAGI come from the germline V gene (reference sequence). The CDR3 is 13 residues long. Deletions cut 2 bases from V and 5 bases from J, with 7 bases between. This chain's CDR3 is CASSYEIHNEQFF. CDR3 nucleotide sequence: TGTGCCAGCAGTTACGAAATACACAATGAGCAGTTCTTC.

The chain recombines TRBV4-2 with TRBJ2-1, with 10 bases aligning to TRBD2. Germline trimming cut 0 bases from V and 9 bases from J; bases unmatched to any gene: 11. This CDR3 is built from 17 residues. Germline V lookup: CDR1 LGHNA, CDR2 YNFKEQ. The CDR3 region has the DNA TGTGCCAGCAGCCAAGATCCAGCGGGAGGGCCTATAGGTGAGCAGTTCTTC. This sequence encodes CASSQDPAGGPIGEQFF.

This clone was seen more than once but under ten times. The chain couples TRBV5-1 to TRBJ2-6; D ambiguous. Germline CDR1 and CDR2: SGHRS and YFSETQ. The CDR3 sequence is 16 residues long. Trimming cost V 0 bases and J 1 base, with 8 bases left between them. DNA for the CDR3: TGCGCCAGCAGCTTGGTCCCTAGTTCTGGGGCCAACGTCCTGACTTTC. Residues: CASSLVPSSGANVLTF. The whole variable domain, remainder taken from reference TRBV5-1 and TRBJ2-6, is KAGVTQTPRYLIKTRGQQVTLSCSPISGHRSVSWYQQTPGQGLQFLFEYFSETQRNKGNFPGRFSGRQFSNSRSEMNVSTLELGDSALYLCASSLVPSSGANVLTFGAGSRLTVL.

This rearrangement joins TRBV5-4 to TRBJ2-7, with D perhaps matching TRBD1 (5 bases). Deletions cut 0 bases from V and 0 bases from J, with 10 bases between. The CDR3 is 15 residues long. Germline loops: CDR1 SGHNT, CDR2 YYREEE (reference sequence). The CDR3 loop is CASSLGTPNSYEQYF. The CDR3 DNA reads as TGTGCCAGCAGCTTGGGGACACCTAACTCCTACGAGCAGTACTTC.

CDR3 nucleotide sequence: TGCGCCAGCAGCTTGGTGGCGGTCGGAGCAACTAATGAAAAACTGTTTTTT. Amino acids: CASSLVAVGATNEKLFF. J is TRBJ1-4 and V is TRBV5-1; D gene ambiguous. The germline V gene has CDR1 SGHRS and CDR2 YFSETQ. This CDR3 contains 17 residues. The V gene lost 0 bases and the J gene lost 0 bases, with 12 bases spanning the gap.

The V gene is TRBV6-4, the J gene TRBJ2-1, with 10 bases matching TRBD2. After removal of 3 bases from V and 4 bases from J, the junction contained 3 bases not matched to a gene. The CDR3 spans 15 residues. Germline V gene lookup returns CDR1 MRHNA and CDR2 SNTAGT. The CDR3: CASSDLAGGYNEQFF. CDR3 bases: TGTGCCAGCAGTGATTTAGCGGGAGGTTACAATGAGCAGTTCTTC.

The chain carries TRBV27 and TRBJ2-1; no clear D. Germline-derived CDR1 and CDR2 are MNHEY and SMNVEV (reference sequence). The CDR3 is 16 amino acids. Trimming took off 0 bases at V and 9 bases at J, with 18 bases between the two ends. The CDR3 DNA is TGTGCCAGCAGTTTATCAGGTGTTGTGAGGTCGGGTGAGCAGTTCTTC. Its protein product is CASSLSGVVRSGEQFF.

The chain uses TRBV19 and TRBJ2-7; 10 bases line up with TRBD1. From germline, CDR1 is LNHDA and CDR2 SQIVND (reference sequence). This CDR3 is built from 17 residues. Trimming cost V 9 bases and J 2 bases; bases outside gene matches: 16. CDR3 in amino acids: CASRRRTGGSTTYEQYF. For the CDR3, the DNA is TGTGCCAGCCGAAGGAGGACAGGGGGATCCACTACCTACGAGCAGTACTTC.

V usage is TRBV30 and J usage is TRBJ1-1, with a weak D call TRBD1 (5 bases). V was pared by 7 bases and J by 7 bases, with 22 bases between. CDR1 GTSNPN and CDR2 SVGIG come from the germline V gene (reference sequence). This CDR3 contains 14 residues. The chain's CDR3 is CASPPLAGFGEAFF. The CDR3 bases are TGTGCCTCCCCGCCGCTCGCAGGGTTCGGTGAAGCTTTCTTT.

This clone is medium-sized (0.01 to 0.1%). The chain couples TRBV6-1 to TRBJ1-4; maybe TRBD1 (5 bases). V dropped 5 bases and J dropped 4 bases, with 14 bases sitting between them. The CDR3 length is 15 residues. Germline V gene sequence: CDR1 MNHNS, CDR2 SASEGT. The CDR3 spells CASSPYRSNNEKLFF. CDR3 DNA sequence: TGTGCCAGCAGTCCTTACAGGTCGAATAATGAAAAACTGTTTTTT.

This clone was observed a handful of times. The CDR3 spells CASSSTVLYTEAFF. The CDR3, as DNA: TGTGCCAGCAGCTCCACGGTCCTATACACTGAAGCTTTCTTT. The J gene is TRBJ1-1, the V gene TRBV7-9; D unclear. CDR3 length equals 14 residues. The V gene's germline CDR1 is SEHNR and CDR2 FQNEAQ (reference sequence). Trimming pared 4 bases from V and 3 bases from J, leaving 12 bases between.

The V call is TRBV5-3, the J call TRBJ2-1; 8 bases match TRBD2. TRBV5-3 is sorted into the ORF group, with uncertain function. J lost 4 bases, V lost 4 bases, and 7 bases had no gene match. The CDR3 spans 15 residues. The CDR3 bases are TGTGCCAGAAGCCCGAGCGGGAGATCGTACAATGAGCAGTTCTTC. Encoded protein: CARSPSGRSYNEQFF.

V is TRBV7-3 and J is TRBJ2-2; D may be TRBD1 or TRBD2 (6 bases each). This CDR3 contains 15 residues. Germline V gene data show CDR1 as SGHTA and CDR2 as FQGTGA. The V end was cut by 5 bases, the J end by 1 base, with 11 bases between. The CDR3 loop reads CASSLGGQNTGELFF. CDR3 DNA sequence: TGTGCCAGCAGCCTGGGGGGACAGAACACCGGGGAGCTGTTTTTT. Filled out from reference TRBV7-3 and TRBJ2-2, the complete variable domain reads GAGVSQTPSNKVTEKGKYVELRCDPISGHTALYWYRQSLGQGPEFLIYFQGTGAADDSGLPNDRFFAVRPEGSVSTLKIQRTERGDSAVYLCASSLGGQNTGELFFGEGSRLTVL.

The genes are TRBV6-5 and TRBJ2-7; D possibly corresponds to TRBD1 (5 bases). The CDR3 contains 15 residues. The ends were cut back, 0 bases at V and 5 bases at J, with 14 bases in the middle. CDR1 is MNHEY, CDR2 SVGAGI, per germline. The CDR3 protein is CASSYSRQGVHEQYF. The CDR3 region has the DNA TGTGCCAGCAGTTACTCCCGGCAGGGCGTCCACGAGCAGTACTTC.

In the case of this clone: Additional DNA sequences in this sample encode the identical CDR3. This chain links TRBV11-2 with TRBJ2-5; a weak D match, TRBD1 (6 bases). The CDR3 covers 14 residues. Germline V gene data show CDR1 as SGHAT and CDR2 as FQNNGV. Trimming stripped 2 bases from V and 5 bases from J, with 12 bases between. CDR3: CASSLQGPVETQYF. The DNA for the CDR3 is TGTGCCAGCAGCTTACAGGGGCCGGTGGAGACCCAGTACTTC.

The chain links TRBV15 to TRBJ2-1, with D perhaps matching TRBD2 (5 bases). V gave up 3 bases and J gave up 10 bases, with 13 bases separating them. There are 13 residues in the CDR3. Germline CDR1 LNHNV, CDR2 YYDKDF (reference sequence). The CDR3 here is CATSSNPSGEQFF. The CDR3 coding sequence is TGTGCCACCAGCAGCAACCCCAGCGGAGAGCAGTTCTTC.

The V gene is TRBV9, the J gene TRBJ2-1, with 12 bases matching TRBD2. The length of the CDR3 is 17 residues. The ends lost 0 bases at V and 9 bases at J; junction bases unmatched: 10. Germline V CDR1 and CDR2: SGDLS, YYNGEE. The DNA of the CDR3 is TGTGCCAGCAGCGTAGGAGTTCCTAGCGGGAGGGCCGGTGAGCAGTTCTTC. This codes for CASSVGVPSGRAGEQFF.

This clone was seen ten or more times. The chain combines TRBV4-2 with TRBJ2-1; D gene unclear. CDR1 is LGHNA and CDR2 is YNFKEQ in the germline V gene. V shed 5 bases and J shed 8 bases, with 7 bases lying between them. The length of the CDR3 is 11 residues. The CDR3 protein is CASSSRDEQFF. CDR3 bases: TGTGCCAGCAGCAGTAGGGATGAGCAGTTCTTC.

This chain uses TRBV19 with TRBJ2-1; the match to TRBD2 covers 9 bases. Looked up from germline, CDR1 is LNHDA and CDR2 is SQIVND (reference sequence). V was clipped by 3 bases and J by 9 bases; unmatched bases: 6. The CDR3 consists of 14 residues. CDR3 sequence reads: CASSITSGFSEQFF. Written as DNA, the CDR3 is TGTGCCAGTAGTATTACTAGCGGGTTCTCTGAGCAGTTCTTC.

This clone is a singleton in its sample. In nucleotides, the CDR3 is TGCGCCAGCAGTGATGGGGTCGGGACAGGGGGCTATGGCTACACCTTC. Protein: CASSDGVGTGGYGYTF. The gene calls are TRBV10-2 and TRBJ1-2, with TRBD1 identical over 11 bases. The CDR3 loop spans 16 amino acids. Per germline, CDR1 WSHSY and CDR2 SAAADI. After removal of 3 bases from V and 4 bases from J, the junction contained 7 bases not matched to a gene.

The CDR3 here is CASSQDANRASSFYEQYF. CDR3 in DNA: TGCGCCAGCAGCCAAGATGCGAACAGGGCGTCGTCCTTCTACGAGCAGTACTTC. The chain joins TRBV4-1 to TRBJ2-7; a weak D match, TRBD1 (6 bases). V lost 0 bases and J 3 bases, leaving 21 bases between the germline ends. Germline values: CDR1 MGHRA, CDR2 YSYEKL. CDR3 size: 18 residues.

V is TRBV5-1 and J is TRBJ1-5, with D tentatively TRBD1 (5 bases). Deletions cut 4 bases from V and 2 bases from J, with 13 bases between. The germline CDR1 and CDR2 sequences are SGHRS and YFSETQ. The length of the CDR3 is 15 residues. The CDR3 sequence is CASSPGGVRNQPQHF. DNA of the CDR3: TGCGCCAGCAGCCCTGGGGGGGTGCGCAATCAGCCCCAGCATTTT. Using reference TRBV5-1 and TRBJ1-5 for the parts outside the CDR3, the full variable domain is KAGVTQTPRYLIKTRGQQVTLSCSPISGHRSVSWYQQTPGQGLQFLFEYFSETQRNKGNFPGRFSGRQFSNSRSEMNVSTLELGDSALYLCASSPGGVRNQPQHFGDGTRLSIL.

The chain links TRBV27 to TRBJ2-2; a weak D match, TRBD1 (7 bases). Germline V CDR1 and CDR2: MNHEY, SMNVEV (reference sequence). V gave up 2 bases and J gave up 4 bases, with 17 bases separating them. The CDR3 spans 17 residues. The CDR3 region is CASSLRGTTGPTGELFF. The CDR3 DNA follows: TGTGCCAGCAGTTTACGGGGGACGACAGGGCCCACCGGGGAGCTGTTTTTT.

This clone was counted between two and nine times. The rearrangement links TRBV28 to TRBJ1-1, with no clear D. V lost 6 bases, J lost 6 bases, and 14 bases lay in between. This CDR3 has 13 residues. The germline V gene encodes CDR1 MDHEN and CDR2 SYDVKM. The CDR3 sequence is CASSFTRAPEAFF. The CDR3 coding sequence is TGTGCCAGCAGCTTTACTCGGGCCCCTGAAGCTTTCTTT.

The chain links TRBV4-1 to TRBJ2-7; 10 nucleotides agree with TRBD2. The CDR3 is 17 amino acids. V shed 2 bases and J 6 bases; nucleotides not matched to a gene: 13. Germline V CDR1 and CDR2: MGHRA, YSYEKL. The DNA for the CDR3 is TGCGCCAGCAGCCAACTAGATATGGGACTAGCGAGCGGCGAGCAGTACTTC. Translation gives CASSQLDMGLASGEQYF.

This clone was seen once. This chain joins TRBV7-2 and TRBJ2-7, with D perhaps matching TRBD2 (5 bases). The germline V gene encodes CDR1 SGHTA and CDR2 FQGNSA. The CDR3 covers 15 residues. V gave up 4 bases and J gave up 2 bases, with 15 bases separating them. The CDR3 reads CASSSRTAAAYEQYF. The CDR3 DNA sequence: TGTGCCAGCAGCTCCAGGACTGCCGCCGCCTACGAGCAGTACTTC. The whole variable domain, remainder taken from reference TRBV7-2 and TRBJ2-7, is GAGVSQSPSNKVTEKGKDVELRCDPISGHTALYWYRQSLGQGLEFLIYFQGNSAPDKSGLPSDRFSAERTGGSVSTLTIQRTQQEDSAVYLCASSSRTAAAYEQYFGPGTRLTVT.

The V gene is TRBV6-5, the J gene TRBJ1-6, with D unclear. CDR1 and CDR2 from the germline V gene are MNHEY and SVGAGI. V was pared by 0 bases and J by 7 bases, with 10 bases between. The CDR3 covers 15 residues. CDR3 DNA sequence: TGTGCCAGCAGTTACTCGGCAGATGCGAATTCACCCCTCCACTTT. Translation gives CASSYSADANSPLHF.

The chain recombines TRBV5-1 with TRBJ2-1, with 9 bases that match TRBD1. Per germline, CDR1 SGHRS and CDR2 YFSETQ. V shed 3 bases, J shed 5 bases, and the junction held 6 bases outside the gene matches. This CDR3 spans 15 amino acids. CDR3 coding DNA: TGCGCCAGCAGCTCCGCCGGGACAGGGAACAATGAGCAGTTCTTC. Translating it yields CASSSAGTGNNEQFF. The entire variable domain, with the rest obtained from reference TRBV5-1 and TRBJ2-1, is as follows: KAGVTQTPRYLIKTRGQQVTLSCSPISGHRSVSWYQQTPGQGLQFLFEYFSETQRNKGNFPGRFSGRQFSNSRSEMNVSTLELGDSALYLCASSSAGTGNNEQFFGPGTRLTVL.

This clone has just one count. V and J are TRBV4-1 and TRBJ2-7; D remains unclear. The length of the CDR3 is 14 residues. V was shortened by 5 bases and J by 0 bases, with 11 bases between the two germline ends. Germline V lookup: CDR1 MGHRA, CDR2 YSYEKL. The CDR3 region is CASSSQRSSYEQYF. CDR3 sequence (DNA): TGCGCCAGCAGCTCGCAGAGGAGCTCCTACGAGCAGTACTTC.

V usage is TRBV27 and J usage is TRBJ2-7; the match to TRBD2 covers 7 bases. V was clipped by 7 bases and J by 7 bases; unmatched bases: 7. The CDR3 runs to 12 residues. CDR1 MNHEY and CDR2 SMNVEV come from the germline V gene (reference sequence). The DNA for the CDR3 is TGTGCCAGCACCGGCCGAGCGGGAGAGCAGTACTTC. Translation gives CASTGRAGEQYF.